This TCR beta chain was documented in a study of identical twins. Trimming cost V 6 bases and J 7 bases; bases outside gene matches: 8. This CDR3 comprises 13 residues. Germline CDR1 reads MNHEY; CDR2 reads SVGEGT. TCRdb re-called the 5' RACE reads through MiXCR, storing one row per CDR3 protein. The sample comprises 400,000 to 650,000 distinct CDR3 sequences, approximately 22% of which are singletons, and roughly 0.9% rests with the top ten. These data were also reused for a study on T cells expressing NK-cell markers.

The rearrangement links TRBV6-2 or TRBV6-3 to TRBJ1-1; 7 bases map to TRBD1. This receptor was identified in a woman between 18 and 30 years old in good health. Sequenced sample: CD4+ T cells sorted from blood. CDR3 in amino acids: CASRPGGYVEAFF. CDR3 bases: TGTGCCAGCAGGCCAGGGGGTTACGTTGAAGCTTTCTTT.